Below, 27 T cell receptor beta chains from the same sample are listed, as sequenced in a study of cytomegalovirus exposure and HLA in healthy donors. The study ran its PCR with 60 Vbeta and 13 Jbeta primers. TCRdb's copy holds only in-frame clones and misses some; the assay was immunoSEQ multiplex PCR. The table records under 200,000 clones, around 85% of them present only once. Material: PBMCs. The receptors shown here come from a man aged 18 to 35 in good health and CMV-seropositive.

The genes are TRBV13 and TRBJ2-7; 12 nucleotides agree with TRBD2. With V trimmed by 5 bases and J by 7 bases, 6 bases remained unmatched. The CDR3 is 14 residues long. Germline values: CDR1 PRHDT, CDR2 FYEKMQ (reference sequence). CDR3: CASSPETSGGEQYF. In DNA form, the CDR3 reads TGTGCCAGCAGCCCAGAGACTAGCGGGGGAGAGCAGTACTTC. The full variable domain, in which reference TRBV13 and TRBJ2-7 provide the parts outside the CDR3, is AAGVIQSPRHLIKEKRETATLKCYPIPRHDTVYWYQQGPGQDPQFLISFYEKMQSDKGSIPDRFSAQQFSDYHSELNMSSLELGDSALYFCASSPETSGGEQYFGPGTRLTVT.

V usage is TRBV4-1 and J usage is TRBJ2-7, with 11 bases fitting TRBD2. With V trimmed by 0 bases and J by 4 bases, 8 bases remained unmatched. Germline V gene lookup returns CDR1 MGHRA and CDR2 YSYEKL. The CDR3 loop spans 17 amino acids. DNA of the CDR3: TGCGCCAGCAGCCAAGAAGCCCTAGCGGGGGGTCCTTACGAGCAGTACTTC. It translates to CASSQEALAGGPYEQYF.

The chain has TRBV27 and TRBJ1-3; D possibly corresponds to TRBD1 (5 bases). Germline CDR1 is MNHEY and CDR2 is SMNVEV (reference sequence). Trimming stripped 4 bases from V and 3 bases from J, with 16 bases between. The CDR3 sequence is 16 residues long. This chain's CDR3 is CASSSGTDSFGNTIYF. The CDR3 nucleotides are TGTGCCAGCAGTTCCGGGACTGACTCCTTTGGAAACACCATATATTTT.

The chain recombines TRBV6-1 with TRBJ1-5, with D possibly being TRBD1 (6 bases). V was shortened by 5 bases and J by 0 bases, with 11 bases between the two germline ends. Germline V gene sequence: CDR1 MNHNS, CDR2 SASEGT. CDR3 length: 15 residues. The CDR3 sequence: CASSQGLYSNQPQHF. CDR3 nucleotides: TGTGCCAGCAGTCAGGGGCTATATAGCAATCAGCCCCAGCATTTT.

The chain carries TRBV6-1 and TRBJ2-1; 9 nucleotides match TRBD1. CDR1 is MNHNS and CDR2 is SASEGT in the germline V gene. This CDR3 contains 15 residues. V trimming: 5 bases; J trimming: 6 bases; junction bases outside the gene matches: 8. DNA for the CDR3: TGTGCCAGCAGTCCCACCGGGACAGGGCCCAATGAGCAGTTCTTC. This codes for CASSPTGTGPNEQFF.

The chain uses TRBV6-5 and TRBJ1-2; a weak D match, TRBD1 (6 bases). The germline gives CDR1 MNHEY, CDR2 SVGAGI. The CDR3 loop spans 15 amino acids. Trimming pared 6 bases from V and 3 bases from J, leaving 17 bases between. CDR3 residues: CASSLVPGHYYGYTF. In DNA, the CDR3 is TGTGCCAGCAGCCTTGTCCCGGGACATTACTATGGCTACACCTTC.

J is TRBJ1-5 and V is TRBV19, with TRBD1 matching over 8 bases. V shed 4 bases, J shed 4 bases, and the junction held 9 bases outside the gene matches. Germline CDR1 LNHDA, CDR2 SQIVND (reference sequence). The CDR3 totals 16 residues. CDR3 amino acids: CASSTDRGHGNQPQHF. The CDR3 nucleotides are TGTGCCAGTAGTACCGACAGGGGCCATGGGAATCAGCCCCAGCATTTT.

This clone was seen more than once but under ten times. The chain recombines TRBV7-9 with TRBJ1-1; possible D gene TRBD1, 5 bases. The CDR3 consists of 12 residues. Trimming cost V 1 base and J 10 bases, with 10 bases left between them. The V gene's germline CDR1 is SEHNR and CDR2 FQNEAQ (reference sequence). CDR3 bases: TGTGCCAGCAGCTTAGTTCAAGGGGTAGCTTTCTTT. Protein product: CASSLVQGVAFF.

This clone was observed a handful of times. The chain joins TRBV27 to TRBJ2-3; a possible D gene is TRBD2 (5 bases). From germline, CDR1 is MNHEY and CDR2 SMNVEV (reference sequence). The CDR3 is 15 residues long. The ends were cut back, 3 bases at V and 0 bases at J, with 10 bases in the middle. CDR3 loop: CASSFLAGSTDTQYF. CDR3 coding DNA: TGTGCCAGCAGTTTTTTGGCGGGTAGCACAGATACGCAGTATTTT.

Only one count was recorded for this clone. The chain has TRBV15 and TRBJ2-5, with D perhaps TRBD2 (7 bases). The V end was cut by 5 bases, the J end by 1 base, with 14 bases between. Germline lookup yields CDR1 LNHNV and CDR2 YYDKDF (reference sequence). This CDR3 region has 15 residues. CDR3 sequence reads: CATSRRGRSQETQYF. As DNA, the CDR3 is TGTGCCACCAGCCGGCGGGGGCGATCCCAAGAGACCCAGTACTTC. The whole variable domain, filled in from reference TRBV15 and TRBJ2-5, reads DAMVIQNPRYQVTQFGKPVTLSCSQTLNHNVMYWYQQKSSQAPKLLFHYYDKDFNNEADTPDNFQSRRPNTSFCFLDIRSPGLGDTAMYLCATSRRGRSQETQYFGPGTRLLVL.

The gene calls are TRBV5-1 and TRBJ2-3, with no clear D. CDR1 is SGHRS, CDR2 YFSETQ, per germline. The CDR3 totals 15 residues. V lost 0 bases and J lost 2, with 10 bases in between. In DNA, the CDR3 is TGCGCCAGCAGCTTGGAGACCAGACACACAGATACGCAGTATTTT. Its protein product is CASSLETRHTDTQYF.

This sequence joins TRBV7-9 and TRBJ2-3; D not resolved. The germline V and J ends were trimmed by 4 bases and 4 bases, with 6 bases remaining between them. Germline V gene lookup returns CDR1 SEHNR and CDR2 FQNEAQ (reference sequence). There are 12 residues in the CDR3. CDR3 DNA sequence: TGTGCCAGCAGCTACCGAGCAGATACGCAGTATTTT. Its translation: CASSYRADTQYF.

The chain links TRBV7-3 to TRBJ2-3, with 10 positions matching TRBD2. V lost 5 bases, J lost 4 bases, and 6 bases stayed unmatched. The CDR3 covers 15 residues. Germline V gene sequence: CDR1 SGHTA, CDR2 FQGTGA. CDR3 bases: TGTGCCAGCAGCCAGCTAGCGGGGGTTTCAGATACGCAGTATTTT. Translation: CASSQLAGVSDTQYF.

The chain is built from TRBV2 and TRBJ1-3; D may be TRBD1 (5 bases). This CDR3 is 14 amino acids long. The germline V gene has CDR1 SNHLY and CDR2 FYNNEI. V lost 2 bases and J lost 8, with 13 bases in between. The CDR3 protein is CASSERGTIDTIYF. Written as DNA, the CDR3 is TGTGCCAGCAGTGAACGGGGGACCATAGACACCATATATTTT.

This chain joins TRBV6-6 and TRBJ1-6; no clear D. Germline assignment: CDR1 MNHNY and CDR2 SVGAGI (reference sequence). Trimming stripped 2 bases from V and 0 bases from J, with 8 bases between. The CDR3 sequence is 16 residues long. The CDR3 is CASSYGGSSYNSPLHF. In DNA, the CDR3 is TGTGCCAGCAGTTACGGAGGGAGCTCCTATAATTCACCCCTCCACTTT.

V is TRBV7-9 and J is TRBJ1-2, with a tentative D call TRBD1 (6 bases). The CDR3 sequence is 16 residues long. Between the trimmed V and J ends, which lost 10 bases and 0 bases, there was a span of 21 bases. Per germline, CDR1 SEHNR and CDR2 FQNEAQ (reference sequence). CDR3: CAIDRGGLSTNYGYTF. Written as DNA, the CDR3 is TGTGCCATCGACCGGGGGGGCCTTAGCACTAACTATGGCTACACCTTC.

CDR3 amino acids: CASSPNPEGAGGNTIYF. CDR3 sequence (DNA): TGCGCCAGCAGCCCCAACCCCGAGGGGGCTGGCGGAAACACCATATATTTT. V is TRBV4-3 and J is TRBJ1-3, with 7 bases aligning to TRBD1. The J segment lost 4 bases and the V segment lost 4 bases, leaving 13 bases of the junction unmatched. The CDR3 sequence is 17 residues long. Per germline, CDR1 LGHNA and CDR2 YSLEER.

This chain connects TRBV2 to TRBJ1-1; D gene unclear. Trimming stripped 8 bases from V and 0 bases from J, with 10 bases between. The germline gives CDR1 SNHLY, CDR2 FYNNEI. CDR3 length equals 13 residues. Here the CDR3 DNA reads TGTGCCAGCGGGGAGGGAATGAACACTGAAGCTTTCTTT. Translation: CASGEGMNTEAFF. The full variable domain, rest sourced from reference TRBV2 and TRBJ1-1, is EPEVTQTPSHQVTQMGQEVILRCVPISNHLYFYWYRQILGQKVEFLVSFYNNEISEKSEIFDDQFSVERPDGSNFTLKIRSTKLEDSAMYFCASGEGMNTEAFFGQGTRLTVV.

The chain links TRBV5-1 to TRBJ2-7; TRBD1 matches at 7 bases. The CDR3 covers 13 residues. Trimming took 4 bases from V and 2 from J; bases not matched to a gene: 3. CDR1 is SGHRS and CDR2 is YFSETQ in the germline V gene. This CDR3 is CASSIGTAYEQYF. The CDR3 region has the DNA TGCGCCAGCAGCATAGGGACAGCCTACGAGCAGTACTTC.

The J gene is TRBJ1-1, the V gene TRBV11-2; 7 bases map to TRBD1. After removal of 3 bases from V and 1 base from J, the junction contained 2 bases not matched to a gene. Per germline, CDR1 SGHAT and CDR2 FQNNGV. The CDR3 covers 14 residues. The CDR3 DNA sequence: TGTGCCAGCAGCTTCGAGGGGGCGAACACTGAAGCTTTCTTT. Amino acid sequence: CASSFEGANTEAFF.

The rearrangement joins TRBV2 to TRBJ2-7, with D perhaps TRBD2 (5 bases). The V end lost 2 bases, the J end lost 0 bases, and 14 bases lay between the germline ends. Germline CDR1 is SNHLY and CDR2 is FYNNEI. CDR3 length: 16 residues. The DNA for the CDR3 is TGTGCCAGCAGTGAACTTCTCGGACTGGACTCCTACGAGCAGTACTTC. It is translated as CASSELLGLDSYEQYF. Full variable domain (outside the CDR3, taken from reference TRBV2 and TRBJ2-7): EPEVTQTPSHQVTQMGQEVILRCVPISNHLYFYWYRQILGQKVEFLVSFYNNEISEKSEIFDDQFSVERPDGSNFTLKIRSTKLEDSAMYFCASSELLGLDSYEQYFGPGTRLTVT.

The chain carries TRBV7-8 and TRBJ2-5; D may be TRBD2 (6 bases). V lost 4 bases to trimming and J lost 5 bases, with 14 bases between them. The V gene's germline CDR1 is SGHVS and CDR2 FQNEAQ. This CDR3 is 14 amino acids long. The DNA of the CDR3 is TGTGCCAGCAGCTCCCAGGAAGGGAGGGAGACCCAGTACTTC. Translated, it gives CASSSQEGRETQYF. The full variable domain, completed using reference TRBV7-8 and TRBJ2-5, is GAGVSQSPRYKVAKRGQDVALRCDPISGHVSLFWYQQALGQGPEFLTYFQNEAQLDKSGLPSDRFFAERPEGSVSTLKIQRTQQEDSAVYLCASSSQEGRETQYFGPGTRLLVL.

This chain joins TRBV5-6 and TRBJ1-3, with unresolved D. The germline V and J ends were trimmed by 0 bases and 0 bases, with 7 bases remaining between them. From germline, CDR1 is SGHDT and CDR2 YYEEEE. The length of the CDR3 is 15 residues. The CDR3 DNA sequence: TGTGCCAGCAGCTTGGAAAGACACTCTGGAAACACCATATATTTT. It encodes CASSLERHSGNTIYF. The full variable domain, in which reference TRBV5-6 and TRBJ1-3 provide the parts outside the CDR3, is DAGVTQSPTHLIKTRGQQVTLRCSPKSGHDTVSWYQQALGQGPQFIFQYYEEEERQRGNFPDRFSGHQFPNYSSELNVNALLLGDSALYLCASSLERHSGNTIYFGEGSWLTVV.

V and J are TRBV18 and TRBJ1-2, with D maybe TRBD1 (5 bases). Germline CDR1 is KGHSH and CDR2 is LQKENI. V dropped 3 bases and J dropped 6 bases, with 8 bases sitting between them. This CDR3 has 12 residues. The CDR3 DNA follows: TGTGCCAGCTCACCGGGGGGGGATGGCTACACCTTC. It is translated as CASSPGGDGYTF.

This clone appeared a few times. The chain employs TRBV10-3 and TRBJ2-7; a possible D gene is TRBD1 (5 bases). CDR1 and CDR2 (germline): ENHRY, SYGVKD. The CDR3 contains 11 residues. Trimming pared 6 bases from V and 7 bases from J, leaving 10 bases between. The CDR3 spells CAIRDISEQYF. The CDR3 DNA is TGTGCCATCAGGGACATTTCTGAGCAGTACTTC.

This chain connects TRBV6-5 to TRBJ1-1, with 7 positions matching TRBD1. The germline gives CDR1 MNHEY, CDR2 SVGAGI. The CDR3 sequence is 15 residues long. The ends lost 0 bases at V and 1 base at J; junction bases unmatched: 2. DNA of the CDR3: TGTGCCAGCAGTTACTCGGCAGGGGGGAACACTGAAGCTTTCTTT. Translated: CASSYSAGGNTEAFF.

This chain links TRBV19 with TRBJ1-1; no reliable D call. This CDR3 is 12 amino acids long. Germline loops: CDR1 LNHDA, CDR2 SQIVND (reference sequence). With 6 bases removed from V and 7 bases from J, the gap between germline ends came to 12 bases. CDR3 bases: TGTGCCAGTAGCGACCGGGTCTTTGAAGCTTTCTTT. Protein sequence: CASSDRVFEAFF.